This is a list of T cell receptor beta chains from one sample in a study of T cells in Graves' hyperthyroidism and ophthalmopathy. TCRdb re-derived calls from the multiplex PCR reads in MiXCR, one entry per CDR3 protein. The table includes around 300,000 distinct CDR3 sequences, 20% to 25% detected once. The sample taken for sequencing was blood. These receptors were obtained from a man in his thirties or forties with Graves' ophthalmopathy. Each CDR3 is given with its conserved first and last residue. The order of the fields is V gene, J gene, CDR3 length, D gene, clone size, CDR3 protein, CDR3 DNA. A D gene is named only where the DNA matches it firmly. Rows may omit the clone size; those that give it use once, few, many or a size class.

>TRBV7-2|TRBJ2-2|13|-|many
CASSLFSPGELFF
TGTGCCAGCAGCTTATTTTCCCCCGGGGAGCTGTTTTTT
>TRBV7-8|TRBJ1-1|14|-|-
CASSLGRIQPEAFF
TGTGCCAGCAGCTTAGGCAGAATCCAACCTGAAGCTTTCTTT
>TRBV30|TRBJ2-7|12|-|many
CAWRKDIYEQYF
TGTGCCTGGAGGAAGGACATCTACGAGCAGTACTTC
>TRBV28|TRBJ1-2|13|TRBD1|few
CASSSPPTGSYTF
TGTGCCAGCAGCTCCCCTCCGACAGGGAGCTACACCTTC
>TRBV3-1|TRBJ2-2|12|-|many
CASSNVPRELFF
TGTGCCAGCAGCAACGTCCCGAGGGAGCTGTTTTTT
>TRBV15|TRBJ1-1|14|-|once
CATSREAGNTEVFF
TGTGCCACCAGCAGAGAGGCAGGGAACACTGAAGTTTTCTTT
>TRBV7-3|TRBJ1-2|15|-|-
CASSLTGGADYGYTF
TGTGCCAGCAGCTTAACGGGGGGTGCGGACTATGGCTACACCTTC
>TRBV2|TRBJ2-2|13|-|many
CASKAETTGELFF
TGTGCCAGCAAGGCAGAGACCACCGGGGAGCTGTTTTTT
>TRBV18|TRBJ2-7|14|TRBD1|-
CASSHRDRKYEQYF
TGTGCCAGCTCCCACCGGGACAGGAAATACGAGCAGTACTTC
>TRBV2|TRBJ1-5|15|-|few
CASSDASGGNQPQHF
TGTGCCAGCAGTGATGCCTCAGGGGGCAATCAGCCCCAGCATTTT
>TRBV29-1|TRBJ1-2|13|-|-
CSVTLIGSYGYTF
TGCAGCGTAACATTAATCGGTTCCTATGGCTACACCTTC
>TRBV5-1|TRBJ1-5|16|-|-
CASSLGQPNSNQPQHF
TGCGCCAGCAGCTTGGGCCAGCCTAATAGCAATCAGCCCCAGCATTTT
>TRBV28|TRBJ2-7|15|-|-
CAGSLRVGSTYEQYF
TGTGCCGGCAGTTTAAGAGTTGGCAGCACCTACGAGCAGTACTTC
>TRBV30|TRBJ1-1|12|-|few
CAWMGRVTEAFF
TGTGCCTGGATGGGGCGCGTGACTGAAGCTTTCTTT
>TRBV24-1|TRBJ2-5|14|TRBD2|few
CATAGTSVSETQYF
TGTGCCACCGCCGGGACTAGCGTCTCAGAGACCCAGTACTTC
>TRBV20-1|TRBJ2-1|15|-|once
CSARLGGGSYNEQFF
TGCAGTGCTAGACTAGGGGGAGGATCCTACAATGAGCAGTTCTTC
>TRBV10-3|TRBJ2-1|17|TRBD2|many
CAIGALSAGGSYNEQFF
TGTGCCATCGGGGCCCTATCAGCGGGAGGTTCCTACAATGAGCAGTTCTTC
>TRBV29-1|TRBJ2-5|14|TRBD2|few
CSVRTSGSSETQYF
TGCAGCGTTCGGACTAGCGGGAGTTCGGAGACCCAGTACTTC
>TRBV12-3/TRBV12-4|TRBJ1-3|13|-|few
CASSPASGNTIYF
TGTGCCAGCAGTCCGGCGTCTGGAAACACCATATATTTT
>TRBV19|TRBJ2-1|14|-|-
CASSIDSLQLEQFF
TGTGCCAGTAGTATAGATAGCTTGCAGCTTGAGCAGTTCTTC
>TRBV28|TRBJ2-3|16|TRBD1|many
CASSRRGQGRADTQYF
TGTGCCAGCAGTCGCCGGGGACAGGGGAGAGCAGATACGCAGTATTTT
>TRBV12-3/TRBV12-4|TRBJ2-7|13|TRBD1|-
CASIGTGAYEQYF
TGTGCCAGCATTGGGACAGGGGCCTACGAGCAGTACTTC
>TRBV6-2/TRBV6-3|TRBJ1-5|17|TRBD1|-
CASSYPYRGPPNQPQHF
TGTGCCAGCAGTTACCCGTACAGGGGGCCTCCCAATCAGCCCCAGCATTTT
>TRBV12-5|TRBJ2-4|20|TRBD2|once
CASGLATGTSGSEAKNIQYF
TGTGCTAGTGGTTTGGCCACCGGGACTAGCGGGTCAGAAGCCAAAAACATTCAGTACTTC
>TRBV5-6|TRBJ2-2|15|-|many
CASSLGALNTGELFF
TGTGCCAGCAGCTTGGGGGCACTCAACACCGGGGAGCTGTTTTTT
>TRBV6-5|TRBJ2-3|16|TRBD2|many
CASSYSRLAGGDTQYF
TGTGCCAGCAGTTACTCGCGACTAGCGGGGGGAGATACGCAGTATTTT
>TRBV7-9|TRBJ2-1|13|TRBD2|-
CATSGVSYNEQFF
TGTGCCACTAGCGGGGTTTCCTACAATGAGCAGTTCTTC
>TRBV19|TRBJ1-3|14|TRBD1|few
CASRDRGTGNTIYF
TGTGCCAGTAGGGACAGGGGGACTGGAAACACCATATATTTT
>TRBV11-3|TRBJ2-1|15|TRBD1|few
CASSLRDRGYNEQFF
TGTGCCAGCAGCCTCCGGGACAGGGGGTACAATGAGCAGTTCTTC
>TRBV5-1|TRBJ2-5|13|-|-
CASSQPTGETQYF
TGCGCCAGCAGCCAGCCGACCGGAGAGACCCAGTACTTC
>TRBV6-1|TRBJ2-3|16|TRBD1|-
CASRPRGLEGTDTQYF
TGTGCCAGCAGACCCAGGGGGCTTGAAGGCACAGATACGCAGTATTTT
>TRBV5-5|TRBJ2-7|14|-|many
CASSLIQATYEQYF
TGTGCCAGCAGCTTGATCCAGGCCACCTACGAGCAGTACTTC
>TRBV2|TRBJ2-1|15|TRBD2|-
CASSDGTSVVDEQFF
TGTGCCAGCAGTGACGGGACTAGCGTCGTCGATGAGCAGTTCTTC
>TRBV9|TRBJ2-7|16|TRBD2|many
CASSPSLAGPSYEQYF
TGTGCCAGCAGCCCGTCGCTAGCGGGACCCTCCTACGAGCAGTACTTC
>TRBV3-1|TRBJ1-2|13|TRBD1|many
CASSERQGNGYTF
TGTGCCAGCAGCGAAAGACAGGGGAATGGCTACACCTTC
>TRBV7-9|TRBJ2-7|14|-|-
CASSLAGLGYEQYF
TGTGCCAGCAGCTTAGCGGGGCTGGGCTACGAGCAGTACTTC
>TRBV18|TRBJ2-5|14|-|many
CASSPPEGWETQYF
TGTGCCAGCTCACCACCTGAAGGGTGGGAGACCCAGTACTTC
>TRBV20-1|TRBJ1-5|15|-|-
CSARDLWSRNQPQHF
TGCAGTGCTAGAGATCTTTGGAGCCGGAATCAGCCCCAGCATTTT
>TRBV20-1|TRBJ1-1|13|-|many
CSATRVRNTEAFF
TGCAGTGCTACCCGGGTCCGGAACACTGAAGCTTTCTTT
>TRBV5-1|TRBJ1-1|16|TRBD1|-
CASSLVTGGVGTEAFF
TGCGCCAGCAGCTTGGTGACAGGGGGCGTTGGCACTGAAGCTTTCTTT
>TRBV20-1|TRBJ2-7|13|TRBD2|-
CSASGTSTYEQYF
TGCAGTGCTTCCGGGACTAGCACCTACGAGCAGTACTTC
>TRBV3-1|TRBJ2-7|16|-|many
CASSYEPNLALYEQYF
TGTGCCAGCAGCTACGAACCGAATCTAGCCCTTTACGAGCAGTACTTC
>TRBV5-5|TRBJ2-3|15|-|few
CASSLEGYGTDTQYF
TGTGCCAGCAGCTTGGAGGGCTATGGGACAGATACGCAGTATTTT
>TRBV7-9|TRBJ2-3|16|TRBD2|-
CASSLLAGGGLDTQYF
TGTGCCAGCAGCCTACTAGCGGGAGGCGGTTTGGATACGCAGTATTTT
>TRBV28|TRBJ1-4|14|TRBD1|many
CASSSPRQGMKLFF
TGTGCCAGCAGTTCGCCGAGACAGGGGATGAAACTGTTTTTT
>TRBV11-1|TRBJ2-1|16|TRBD2|many
CASSLGTSGRAGEQFF
TGTGCCAGCAGCTTAGGGACTAGCGGGAGGGCTGGTGAGCAGTTCTTC
>TRBV11-3|TRBJ1-6|15|-|-
CASSSTQARYSPLHF
TGTGCCAGCAGTTCCACTCAAGCCCGGTATTCACCCCTCCACTTT
>TRBV7-9|TRBJ2-3|14|-|-
CASSPPTRSDTQYF
TGTGCCAGCAGCCCACCAACTAGGTCAGATACGCAGTATTTT
>TRBV4-1|TRBJ1-5|16|-|few
CASSQDLGQVGQPQHF
TGCGCCAGCAGCCAAGACTTGGGCCAGGTCGGTCAGCCCCAGCATTTT
>TRBV5-1|TRBJ1-1|13|-|-
CASSFSPGLEGFF
TGTGCCAGCAGCTTTTCTCCGGGTCTCGAGGGTTTCTTT
>TRBV6-2/TRBV6-3|TRBJ2-2|15|-|-
CASSYGRVSTGELFF
TGTGCCAGCAGTTATGGTCGGGTCTCGACCGGGGAGCTGTTTTTT
>TRBV24-1|TRBJ2-7|16|TRBD2|few
CATSAAGTSGIHEQYF
TGTGCCACCAGTGCAGCCGGGACTAGCGGGATCCACGAGCAGTACTTC
>TRBV6-5|TRBJ1-5|15|TRBD1|-
CASSYSTGGNQPQHF
TGTGCCAGCAGTTACTCCACAGGGGGCAATCAGCCCCAGCATTTT
>TRBV2|TRBJ1-1|13|-|-
CASSSRWGYEAFF
TGTGCCAGCAGTTCGAGGTGGGGATATGAAGCTTTCTTT
>TRBV29-1|TRBJ2-7|14|-|-
CSVDTGTYAHEQYF
TGCAGCGTCGATACCGGGACCTACGCGCACGAGCAGTACTTC
>TRBV7-8|TRBJ2-3|13|TRBD2|few
CATETSGTDTQYF
TGTGCCACCGAGACTAGCGGCACAGATACGCAGTATTTT
>TRBV6-1|TRBJ2-1|18|TRBD2|-
CASSEARLGLAGDNEQFF
TGTGCCAGCAGTGAAGCCCGGCTGGGACTAGCGGGGGACAATGAGCAGTTCTTC